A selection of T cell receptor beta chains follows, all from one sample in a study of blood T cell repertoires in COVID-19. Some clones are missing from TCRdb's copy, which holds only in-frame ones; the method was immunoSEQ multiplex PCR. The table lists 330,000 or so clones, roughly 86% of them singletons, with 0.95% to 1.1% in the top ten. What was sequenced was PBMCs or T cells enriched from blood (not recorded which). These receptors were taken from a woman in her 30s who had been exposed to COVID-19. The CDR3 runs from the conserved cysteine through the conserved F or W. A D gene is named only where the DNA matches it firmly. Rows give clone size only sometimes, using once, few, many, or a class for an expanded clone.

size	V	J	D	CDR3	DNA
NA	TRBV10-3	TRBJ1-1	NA	CATGQSPEAFF	TGTGCCACGGGACAATCCCCTGAAGCTTTCTTT
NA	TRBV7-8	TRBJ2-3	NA	CASSLVGQGWTDTQYF	TGTGCCAGCAGCTTAGTGGGCCAGGGATGGACAGATACGCAGTATTTT
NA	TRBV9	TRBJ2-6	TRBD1	CASSVTGATSGANVLTF	TGTGCCAGCAGCGTTACAGGGGCCACCTCTGGGGCCAACGTCCTGACTTTC
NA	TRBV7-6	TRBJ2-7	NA	CASSRGQIYEQYF	TGTGCCAGCAGCCGTGGACAGATCTACGAGCAGTACTTC
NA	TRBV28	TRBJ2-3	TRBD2	CASSHWTSGGTDTQYF	TGTGCCAGCAGTCACTGGACTAGCGGGGGCACAGATACGCAGTATTTT
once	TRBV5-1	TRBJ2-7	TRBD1	CASSSGTGAYEQYF	TGCGCCAGCAGCTCAGGGACAGGGGCCTACGAGCAGTACTTC
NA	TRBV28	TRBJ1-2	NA	CASRAGDYGYTF	TGTGCCAGCAGGGCAGGGGACTATGGCTACACCTTC
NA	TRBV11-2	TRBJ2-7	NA	CASSFGAGGYEQYF	TGTGCCAGCAGCTTCGGGGCCGGGGGCTACGAGCAGTACTTC
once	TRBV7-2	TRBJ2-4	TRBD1	CASSPGQPINIQYF	TGTGCCAGCAGCCCGGGACAGCCGATAAACATTCAGTACTTC
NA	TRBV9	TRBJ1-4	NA	CASSVEPTQEKLFF	TGTGCCAGCAGCGTAGAACCTACCCAAGAAAAACTGTTTTTT
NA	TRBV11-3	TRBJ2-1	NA	CASRRRGGDEQFF	TGTGCCAGCAGGAGGAGGGGGGGGGATGAGCAGTTCTTC
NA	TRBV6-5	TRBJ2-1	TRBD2	CASTGGTSNEQFF	TGTGCCAGCACCGGCGGGACTAGCAATGAGCAGTTCTTC
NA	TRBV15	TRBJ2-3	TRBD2	CATSRDRAGGPDTQYF	TGTGCCACCAGCAGAGATCGGGCGGGAGGGCCCGATACGCAGTATTTT
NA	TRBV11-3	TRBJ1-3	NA	CASSFSRTTGNTIYF	TGTGCCAGCAGCTTTTCACGGACTACTGGAAACACCATATATTTT